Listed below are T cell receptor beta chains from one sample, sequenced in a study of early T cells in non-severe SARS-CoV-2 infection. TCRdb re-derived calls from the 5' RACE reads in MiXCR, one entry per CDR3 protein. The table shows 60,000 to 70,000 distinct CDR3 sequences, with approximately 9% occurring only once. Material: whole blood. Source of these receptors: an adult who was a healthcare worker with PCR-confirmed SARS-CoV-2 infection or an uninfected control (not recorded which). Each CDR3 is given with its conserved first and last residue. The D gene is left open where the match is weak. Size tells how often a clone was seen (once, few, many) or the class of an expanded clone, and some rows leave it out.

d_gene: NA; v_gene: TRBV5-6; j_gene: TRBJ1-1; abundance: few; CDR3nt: TGTGCCAGCAGCGGGACGGCCTATACTGAAGCTTTCTTT; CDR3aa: CASSGTAYTEAFF
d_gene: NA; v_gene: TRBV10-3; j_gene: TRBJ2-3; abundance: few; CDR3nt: TGTGCCATCAGTGAGTCTTCAGACTCGCCCACGCAGTATTTT; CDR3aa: CAISESSDSPTQYF
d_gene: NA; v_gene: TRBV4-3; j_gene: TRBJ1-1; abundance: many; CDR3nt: TGCGCCAGCAGCCGTGGGAACACTGAAGCTTTCTTT; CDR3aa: CASSRGNTEAFF
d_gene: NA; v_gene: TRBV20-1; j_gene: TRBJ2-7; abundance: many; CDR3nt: TGCAGTGCTAGCGCGACAGACCAGTACGAGCAGTACTTC; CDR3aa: CSASATDQYEQYF
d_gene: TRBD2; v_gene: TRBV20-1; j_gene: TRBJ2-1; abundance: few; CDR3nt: TGCAGTGCTAGAGGCGGACTAGCGTTCGGTGAGCAGTTCTTC; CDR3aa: CSARGGLAFGEQFF
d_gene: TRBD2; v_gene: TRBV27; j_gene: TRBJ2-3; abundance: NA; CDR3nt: TGTGCCAGCAGCGGACTAGCGGGAGGATCGGGCACAGATACGCAGTATTTT; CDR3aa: CASSGLAGGSGTDTQYF
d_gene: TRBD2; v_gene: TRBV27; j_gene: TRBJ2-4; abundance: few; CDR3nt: TGTGCCAGCAGTTCCCTAGCGGCAGGCGAAAACATTCAGTACTTC; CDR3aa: CASSSLAAGENIQYF
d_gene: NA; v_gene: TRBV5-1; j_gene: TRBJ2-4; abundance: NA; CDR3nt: TGCGCCAGCAGCTTGGGGGACCTTTTAACAGCCAAAAACATTCAGTACTTC; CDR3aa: CASSLGDLLTAKNIQYF
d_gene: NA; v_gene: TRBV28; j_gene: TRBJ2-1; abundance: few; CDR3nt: TGTGCCAGCAGTTTAAGGCAGGGCAGGGGTAATGAGCAGTTCTTC; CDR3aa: CASSLRQGRGNEQFF
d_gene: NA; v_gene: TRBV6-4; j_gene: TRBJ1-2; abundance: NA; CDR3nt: TGTGCCAGCAGGCGAGAGGCAGGTGGGAACTATGGCTACACCTTC; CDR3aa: CASRREAGGNYGYTF
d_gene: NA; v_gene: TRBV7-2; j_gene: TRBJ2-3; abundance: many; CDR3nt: TGTGCCAGCAGCTTATCCGGGGGATTAGGCACAGATACGCAGTATTTT; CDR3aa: CASSLSGGLGTDTQYF
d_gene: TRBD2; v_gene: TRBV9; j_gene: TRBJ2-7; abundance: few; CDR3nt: TGTGCCAGCAGCGTAGGGGGAGGGCCGACCTACGAGCAGTACTTC; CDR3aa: CASSVGGGPTYEQYF
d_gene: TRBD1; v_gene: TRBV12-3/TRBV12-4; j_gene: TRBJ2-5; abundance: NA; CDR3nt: TGTGCCAGCAAGCAGGGGGCGGGGGAGACCCAGTACTTC; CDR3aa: CASKQGAGETQYF
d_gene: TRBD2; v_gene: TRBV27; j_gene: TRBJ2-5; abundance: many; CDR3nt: TGTGCCAGCAGTTTTAGCGGGGGAAGGACCCAGTACTTC; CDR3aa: CASSFSGGRTQYF
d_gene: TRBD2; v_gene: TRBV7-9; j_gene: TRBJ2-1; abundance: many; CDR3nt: TGTGCCAGCAGCTTGACAGCGGGACTGGGGAATGAGCAGTTCTTC; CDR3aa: CASSLTAGLGNEQFF
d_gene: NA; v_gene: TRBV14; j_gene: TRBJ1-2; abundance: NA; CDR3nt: TGTGCCAGCAGCCAATGGGGCTACAACTATGGCTACACCTTC; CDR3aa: CASSQWGYNYGYTF
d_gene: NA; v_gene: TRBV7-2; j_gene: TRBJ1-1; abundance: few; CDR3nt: TGTGCCAGCAGCATACTGGGACAGAACACTGAAGCTTTCTTT; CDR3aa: CASSILGQNTEAFF
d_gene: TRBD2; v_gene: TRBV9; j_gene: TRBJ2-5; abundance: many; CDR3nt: TGTGCCAGCAGCGTACAGGACGTCGGGGAGGGGGAGACCCAGTACTTC; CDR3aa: CASSVQDVGEGETQYF